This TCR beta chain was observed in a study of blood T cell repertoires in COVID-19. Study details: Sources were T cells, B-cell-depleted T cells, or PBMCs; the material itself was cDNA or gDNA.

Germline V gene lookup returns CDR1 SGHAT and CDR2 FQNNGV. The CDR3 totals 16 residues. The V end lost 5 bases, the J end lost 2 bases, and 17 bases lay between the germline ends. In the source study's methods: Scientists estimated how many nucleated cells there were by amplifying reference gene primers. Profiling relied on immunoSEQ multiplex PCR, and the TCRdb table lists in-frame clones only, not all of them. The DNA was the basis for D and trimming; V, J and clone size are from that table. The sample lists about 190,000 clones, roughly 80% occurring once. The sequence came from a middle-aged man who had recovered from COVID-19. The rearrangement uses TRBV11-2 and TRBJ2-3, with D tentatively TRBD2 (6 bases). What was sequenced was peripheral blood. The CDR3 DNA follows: TGTGCCAGCAGCCCAAACCGGGACTTTTACACAGATACGCAGTATTTT. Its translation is CASSPNRDFYTDTQYF.